The present T cell receptor beta chain was sequenced within a study of cytomegalovirus exposure and HLA in healthy donors. Study outcomes and limitations: The number of N-insertions in an Asian-associated ancestry cluster was reportedly below the 666-donor mean in a later analysis. Reports state that TCR beta sequences accurately predicted most subjects' HLA-A and HLA-B alleles. Earlier analysis found most TCR beta V segments productive about 87% or about 30% of the time.

On this clone: The antigen is unknown.

CDR1 and CDR2 (germline): MDHEN, SYDVKM. The CDR3 runs to 15 residues. V lost 6 bases, J lost 7 bases, and 16 bases lay in between. Vbeta (60) and Jbeta (13) primers were used in the PCR. This table comes from immunoSEQ multiplex PCR, and its TCRdb copy is limited to in-frame clones, with some not included. The table lists approximately 200,000 clones, around 80% of them singletons, with about 2% in the top ten. This sequence was found in a woman aged 18-29 years in good health and CMV-seropositive. The chain is built from TRBV28 and TRBJ1-6; the D gene is possibly TRBD1 (6 bases). Material for sequencing was PBMCs. The CDR3 nucleotides are TGTGCCAGCAGCCGAGGGGGGGAGGGGAATTCACCCCTCCACTTT. The encoded protein is CASSRGGEGNSPLHF. The full variable domain, completed using reference TRBV28 and TRBJ1-6, is DVKVTQSSRYLVKRTGEKVFLECVQDMDHENMFWYRQDPGLGLRLIYFSYDVKMKEKGDIPEGYSVSREKKERFSLILESASTNQTSMYLCASSRGGEGNSPLHFGNGTRLTVT.